The text below deals with one T cell receptor (beta chain). The antigen remains unidentified. The sample comes from a study of vaccination effects on CD4 cells after COVID-19. This CDR3 has 13 amino acids. Per germline, CDR1 SNHLY and CDR2 FYNNEI. The V end lost 8 bases, the J end lost 2 bases, and 12 bases lay between the germline ends. Assay: immunoSEQ multiplex PCR; the TCRdb copy retains only in-frame clones and omits some. In the table there are 30,000 to 35,000 clones, under 80% of which are singletons. ViraFEST expansion of antigen-specific CD4+ T cells with viral peptide pools preceded sequencing. With roughly 10 days of culture completed, CD4+ T cells were isolated. This person's SARS-CoV-2 infection, confirmed by PCR, occurred between March and December 2020. Cultures received IL-2 medium that replaced half the medium on days 3 and 7.

The sample consisted of CD4+ T cells from PBMCs cultured with a peptide pool, taken before COVID-19 vaccination. The chain has TRBV2 and TRBJ1-2; the D gene is possibly TRBD1 (5 bases). This TCR was sampled from a human donor who had a prior SARS-CoV-2 infection. The CDR3 sequence is CASVRGLNYGYTF. CDR3 nucleotides: TGTGCCAGCGTTAGGGGCCTGAACTATGGCTACACCTTC.